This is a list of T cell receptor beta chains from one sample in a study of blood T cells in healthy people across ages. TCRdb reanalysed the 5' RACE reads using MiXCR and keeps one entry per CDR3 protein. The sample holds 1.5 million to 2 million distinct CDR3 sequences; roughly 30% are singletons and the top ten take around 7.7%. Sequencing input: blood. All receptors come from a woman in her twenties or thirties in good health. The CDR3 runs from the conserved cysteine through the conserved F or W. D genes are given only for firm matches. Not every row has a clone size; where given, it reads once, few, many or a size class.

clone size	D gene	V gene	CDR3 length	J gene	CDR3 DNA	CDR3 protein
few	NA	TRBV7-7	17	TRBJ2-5	TGTGCCAGCAGCGCCGGGATAGCAGGATTATTTCAAGAGACCCAGTACTTC	CASSAGIAGLFQETQYF
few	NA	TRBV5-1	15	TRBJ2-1	TGCGCCAGCAGCCCTCTGGGGGATCTCTACAATGAGCAGTTCTTC	CASSPLGDLYNEQFF
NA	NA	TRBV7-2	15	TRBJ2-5	TGTGCCGGCAGCTTAGCGTCGGGTAGCGGAGAGACCCAGTACTTC	CAGSLASGSGETQYF
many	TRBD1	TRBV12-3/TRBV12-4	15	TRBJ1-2	TGTGCCAGCAGTTTAGCGCTCTCAGGGGGAGGCGGCTACACCTTC	CASSLALSGGGGYTF
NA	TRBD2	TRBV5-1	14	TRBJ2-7	TGCGCCAGCAGCGCCGGGGGGGGTGACTACGAGCAGTACTTC	CASSAGGGDYEQYF
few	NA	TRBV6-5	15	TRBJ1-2	TGTGCCAGCAGTAGAGACAGCCAAGCTAACTATGGCTACACCTTC	CASSRDSQANYGYTF
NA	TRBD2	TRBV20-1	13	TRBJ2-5	TGCAGTGCTAAGACCCTAGCGGGGGGGACCCAGTACTTC	CSAKTLAGGTQYF
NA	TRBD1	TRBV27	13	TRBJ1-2	TGTGCCAGCCGGGGACAGGGTATAGATGGCTACACCTTC	CASRGQGIDGYTF
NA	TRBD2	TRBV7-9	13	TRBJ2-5	TGTGCCAGCAGCCGGACTAGCGTGGAGACCCAGTACTTC	CASSRTSVETQYF
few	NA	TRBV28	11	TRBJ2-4	TGTGCCAGCATCAGCCAAAACATTCAGTACTTC	CASISQNIQYF
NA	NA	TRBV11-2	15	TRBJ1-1	TGTGCCAGCAGCTTAGATGCAGGGGAGGGCACTGGAGCTTTCTTT	CASSLDAGEGTGAFF
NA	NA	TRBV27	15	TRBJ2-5	TGTGCCAGCAGTAAAGGGACAGGGACTAGGGAGACCCAGTACTTC	CASSKGTGTRETQYF
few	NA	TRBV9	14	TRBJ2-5	TGTGCCAGCAGCGTCGGGACCGCGGAAGAGACCCAGTACTTC	CASSVGTAEETQYF
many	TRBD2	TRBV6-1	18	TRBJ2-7	TGTGCCAGCAGCTCCGGGGACCTTGGGGAGGGGTCCTCCTACGAGCAGTACTTC	CASSSGDLGEGSSYEQYF
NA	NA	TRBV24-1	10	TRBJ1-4	TGTGCCAACGGACCTGGAAGACTGTTTTTT	CANGPGRLFF
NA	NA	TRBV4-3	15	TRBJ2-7	TGCGCCAGCAGCCAAGTTTCGGGGTGGGGGTACGAGCAGTACTTC	CASSQVSGWGYEQYF
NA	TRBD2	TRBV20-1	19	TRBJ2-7	TGCAGTGCTAGGGGAGGGCTAGCGGGAGAGCCTACCTACGTGGGGGAGCAGTACTTC	CSARGGLAGEPTYVGEQYF
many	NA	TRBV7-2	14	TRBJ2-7	TGTGCCAGCAGCTTCAGTGGACAGTCCTACGAGCAGTACTTC	CASSFSGQSYEQYF
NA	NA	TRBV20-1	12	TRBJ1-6	TGCAGTGCTATCCTAGACCTTCAGGCCCTCCACTTT	CSAILDLQALHF
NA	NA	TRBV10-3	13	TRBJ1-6	TGTGCCATCAGTGATGAAGTTAATTCACCCCTCCACTTT	CAISDEVNSPLHF
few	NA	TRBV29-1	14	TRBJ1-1	TGCAGCGTGCCCAAGGGCAGGGGAGAAACTGAAGCTTTCTTT	CSVPKGRGETEAFF
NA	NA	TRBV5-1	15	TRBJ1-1	TGCGCCAGCAGCTTGGATCGTCCAGGCAACACTGAAGCTTTCTTT	CASSLDRPGNTEAFF
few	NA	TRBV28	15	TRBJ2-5	TGTGCCAGCAGTTTAATAGGGGGGGGCGAAGAGACCCAGTACTTC	CASSLIGGGEETQYF
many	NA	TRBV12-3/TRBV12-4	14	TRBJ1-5	TGTGCCAGCAGTTTGAGTCGGGGAGATCAGCCCCAGCATTTT	CASSLSRGDQPQHF
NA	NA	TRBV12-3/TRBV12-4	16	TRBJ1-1	TGTGCCAGCAGTTTCCGGCAGGTGGGTTCGAACACTGAAGCTTTCTTT	CASSFRQVGSNTEAFF
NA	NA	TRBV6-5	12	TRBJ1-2	TGTGCCAGCAGTCTAGGCGGGGATGCCTACACCTTC	CASSLGGDAYTF
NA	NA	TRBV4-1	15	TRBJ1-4	TGCGCCAGCAGCCAAGCGGGAAGGCCTAATGAAAAACTGTTTTTT	CASSQAGRPNEKLFF
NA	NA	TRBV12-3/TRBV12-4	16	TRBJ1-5	TGTGCCAGCAGTTTATGGGTTGTGGGGGGTAATCAGCCCCAGCATTTT	CASSLWVVGGNQPQHF
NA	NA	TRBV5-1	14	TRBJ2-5	TGCGCCAGCAGCAGGCATCCAGGAAGGGAGACCCAGTACTTC	CASSRHPGRETQYF
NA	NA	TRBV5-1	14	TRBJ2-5	TGCGCCAGCAGCCCCAATGCGGTCCAAGAGACCCAGTACTTC	CASSPNAVQETQYF
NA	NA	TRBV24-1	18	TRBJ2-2	TGTGCCACCAGTGACCCCATCCCTTCGGGCGCTTGCGACGGGGAGCTGTTTTTT	CATSDPIPSGACDGELFF
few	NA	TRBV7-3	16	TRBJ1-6	TGTGCCAGCAGCTTAGGGGGGGGCGCCCAGAATTCACCCCTCCACTTT	CASSLGGGAQNSPLHF
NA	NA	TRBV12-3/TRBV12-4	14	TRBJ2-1	TGTGCCAGCAGTTTCATCAGCTCCCACAATGAGCAGTTCTTC	CASSFISSHNEQFF
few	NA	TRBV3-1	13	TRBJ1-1	TGTGCCAGCAGCCAAGAGGGTACCGCCCGAGCTTTCTTT	CASSQEGTARAFF
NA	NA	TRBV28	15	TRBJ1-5	TGTGCCAGCAGTTTAGGCGGAATTGGCAATCGGCCCCAGCATTTT	CASSLGGIGNRPQHF
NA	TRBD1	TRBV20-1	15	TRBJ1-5	TGCAGTGCAAAAAGACAGGGGGCGCGGAATCAGACCCAGCATTTT	CSAKRQGARNQTQHF
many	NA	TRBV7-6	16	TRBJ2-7	TGTGCCAGCAGCTTAGGTCCCGACTCCCCCGGCTACGAGCAGTACTTC	CASSLGPDSPGYEQYF
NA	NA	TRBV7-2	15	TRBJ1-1	TGTGCCAGCAGCTTAGATCACGGTAGTAACACTGAAGCTTTCTTT	CASSLDHGSNTEAFF
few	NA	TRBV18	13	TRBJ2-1	TGTGCCAGCTCAGGGTCAGGCACCAATGAGCAGTTCTTC	CASSGSGTNEQFF
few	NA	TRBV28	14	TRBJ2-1	TGTGCCAGCAGTTTAGAGGCCCGGAGGTATGAGCAGTTCTTC	CASSLEARRYEQFF
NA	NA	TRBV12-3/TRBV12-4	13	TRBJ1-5	TGCGCCAGCAGTTTACGGGAGAATGGGCCCCAGCATTTT	CASSLRENGPQHF
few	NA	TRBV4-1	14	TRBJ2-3	TGCGCCAGCAGCCAAGACCCGGGTAGAGATACGCAGTATTTT	CASSQDPGRDTQYF
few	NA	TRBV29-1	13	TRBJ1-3	TGCAGCGTTGCTGACTCCCGTGGAAACACCATATATTTT	CSVADSRGNTIYF
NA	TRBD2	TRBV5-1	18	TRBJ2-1	TGCGCCAGCAGCTTTCTTTCAAGGACTAGCGGGGGGGCTAATGAGCAGTTCTTC	CASSFLSRTSGGANEQFF
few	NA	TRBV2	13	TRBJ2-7	TGTGCCAGCAGTGAAGACGGCTTCTACGAGCAGTACTTC	CASSEDGFYEQYF
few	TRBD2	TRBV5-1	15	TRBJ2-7	TGCGCCAGCAGCTTGATGCGGGGGGGCCCCTACGAGCAGTACTTC	CASSLMRGGPYEQYF
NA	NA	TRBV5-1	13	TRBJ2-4	TGCGTCAGCAGCCGGGGGAATTACAATGAGCAGTACTTC	CVSSRGNYNEQYF
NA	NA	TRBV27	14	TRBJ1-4	TGTGCCAGCTCGACCAGGGTGACTAATGAAAAACTGTTTTTT	CASSTRVTNEKLFF
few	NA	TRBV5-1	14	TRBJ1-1	TGCGCCAGCAGCTTGGGTCTGACTTACACTGAAGCTTTCTTT	CASSLGLTYTEAFF
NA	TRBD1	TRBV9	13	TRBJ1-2	TGTGCCAGCGGTACAGGGGGCGGCTATGGCTACACCTTC	CASGTGGGYGYTF
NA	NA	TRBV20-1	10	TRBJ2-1	TGCAGTGCCAGTGGCCGCGAGCAGTTCTTC	CSASGREQFF
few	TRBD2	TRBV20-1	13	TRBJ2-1	TGCAGTGCAGTAGCGGGGGGGGACAATGAGCAGTTCTTC	CSAVAGGDNEQFF
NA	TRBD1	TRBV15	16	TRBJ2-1	TGTGCCACCAGCCCTTCGGGTGGGACAGGGTCTGATGAGCAGTTCTTC	CATSPSGGTGSDEQFF
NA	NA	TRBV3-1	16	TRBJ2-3	TGTGCCAGCAGCCAAGATGGAACTGGGGGGACAGATACGCAGTATTTT	CASSQDGTGGTDTQYF
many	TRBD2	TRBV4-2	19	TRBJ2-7	TGTGCCAGCAGCCCCGGGCAGTTAGCGGGGGGGCTCGAATCCTACGAGCAGTACTTC	CASSPGQLAGGLESYEQYF
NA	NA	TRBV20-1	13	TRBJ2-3	TGCAGTGCTAGGGAACTATACACAGATACGCAGTATTTT	CSARELYTDTQYF
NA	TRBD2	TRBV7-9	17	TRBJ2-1	TGTGCCAGCAGCCCGGGCGGAGGCGCGGGAGCCTACAATGAGCAGTTCTTC	CASSPGGGAGAYNEQFF
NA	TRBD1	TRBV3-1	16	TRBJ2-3	TGTGCCAGCAGCCGCGACCGGGACAGGGCCACAGATACGCAGTATTTT	CASSRDRDRATDTQYF